A selection of T cell receptor beta chains follows, all from one sample in a study of blood T cell repertoires in COVID-19. The table came from immunoSEQ multiplex PCR; TCRdb's copy has only in-frame clones and leaves some out. The sample holds over 130,000 clones; more than 75% are singletons and the top ten take 3.5% to 5%. The sample was peripheral blood. These receptors were taken from a woman of 80 years or more with acute or convalescent COVID-19. Both conserved end residues are part of each CDR3. The D gene is left open where the match is weak. Not every row has a clone size; where given, it reads once, few, many or a size class.

V gene: TRBV24-1; D gene: -; clone size: few; J gene: TRBJ2-1; CDR3 protein: CATSDLLAPEQFF; CDR3 DNA: TGTGCCACCAGTGACCTACTAGCTCCTGAGCAGTTCTTC
V gene: TRBV3-1/TRBV3-2; D gene: TRBD1; clone size: -; J gene: TRBJ2-4; CDR3 protein: CASRPGTENIQYF; CDR3 DNA: TGTGCCAGCAGACCCGGGACAGAAAACATTCAGTACTTC
V gene: TRBV18; D gene: -; clone size: -; J gene: TRBJ2-7; CDR3 protein: CASSPYGTWAESYEQYF; CDR3 DNA: TGTGCCAGCTCACCTTACGGTACTTGGGCAGAATCCTACGAGCAGTACTTC
V gene: TRBV27; D gene: TRBD1; clone size: -; J gene: TRBJ1-2; CDR3 protein: CASTARDRDLGYRWNPGYTF; CDR3 DNA: TGTGCCAGCACCGCGAGGGACAGGGACTTGGGGTATCGGTGGAATCCTGGCTACACCTTC
V gene: TRBV2; D gene: -; clone size: -; J gene: TRBJ2-1; CDR3 protein: CASRIPGHPYNEQFF; CDR3 DNA: TGTGCCAGCAGAATTCCGGGACATCCCTACAATGAGCAGTTCTTC
V gene: TRBV18; D gene: TRBD2; clone size: -; J gene: TRBJ2-2; CDR3 protein: CASSPLAGNTGELFF; CDR3 DNA: TGTGCCAGCTCACCACTAGCGGGGAACACCGGGGAGCTGTTTTTT
V gene: TRBV2; D gene: -; clone size: -; J gene: TRBJ1-2; CDR3 protein: CASMGDTERFYGYTF; CDR3 DNA: TGTGCCAGCATGGGGGACACCGAACGATTCTATGGCTACACCTTC
V gene: TRBV11-3; D gene: TRBD1; clone size: -; J gene: TRBJ2-7; CDR3 protein: CASSHEARPRDRVSYEQYF; CDR3 DNA: TGTGCCAGCAGCCACGAGGCACGTCCCCGGGACAGGGTCTCCTACGAGCAGTACTTC
V gene: TRBV2; D gene: -; clone size: -; J gene: TRBJ2-1; CDR3 protein: CASTGGRLAYEQFF; CDR3 DNA: TGTGCCAGCACGGGTGGGAGGTTAGCCTATGAGCAGTTCTTC
V gene: TRBV2; D gene: -; clone size: -; J gene: TRBJ2-2; CDR3 protein: CASTSSGELFF; CDR3 DNA: TGTGCCAGCACGAGTTCCGGGGAGCTGTTTTTT
V gene: TRBV5-4; D gene: TRBD2; clone size: once; J gene: TRBJ2-5; CDR3 protein: CASSFGLAQETQYF; CDR3 DNA: TGTGCCAGCAGCTTCGGACTAGCCCAAGAGACCCAGTACTTC
V gene: TRBV27; D gene: TRBD2; clone size: -; J gene: TRBJ2-1; CDR3 protein: CASGTSSYNEQFF; CDR3 DNA: TGTGCCAGCGGGACTAGCTCCTACAATGAGCAGTTCTTC
V gene: TRBV27; D gene: TRBD2; clone size: -; J gene: TRBJ2-3; CDR3 protein: CASSLLAEPTDTDTQYF; CDR3 DNA: TGTGCCAGCAGTTTACTAGCGGAACCTACCGACACAGATACGCAGTATTTT
V gene: TRBV6-1; D gene: -; clone size: -; J gene: TRBJ1-5; CDR3 protein: CASSEGTDFLSNQPQHF; CDR3 DNA: TGTGCCAGCAGTGAAGGGACAGACTTTCTTAGCAATCAGCCCCAGCATTTT
V gene: TRBV19; D gene: TRBD1; clone size: once; J gene: TRBJ1-1; CDR3 protein: CASSPRTGGGTEAFF; CDR3 DNA: TGTGCCAGTAGTCCCCGGACAGGGGGAGGCACTGAAGCTTTCTTT
V gene: TRBV19; D gene: TRBD1; clone size: -; J gene: TRBJ2-7; CDR3 protein: CASSPGQISSRQYF; CDR3 DNA: TGTGCCAGTAGTCCGGGACAGATTTCTTCGAGGCAGTACTTC
V gene: TRBV2; D gene: TRBD1; clone size: -; J gene: TRBJ2-5; CDR3 protein: CASTQQGILSETQYF; CDR3 DNA: TGTGCCAGCACTCAACAGGGGATACTAAGCGAGACCCAGTACTTC
V gene: TRBV7-2; D gene: TRBD1; clone size: -; J gene: TRBJ1-5; CDR3 protein: CASSLIGTENQPQHF; CDR3 DNA: TGTGCCAGCAGCTTAATCGGGACAGAAAATCAGCCCCAGCATTTT
V gene: TRBV27; D gene: -; clone size: -; J gene: TRBJ2-7; CDR3 protein: CATATGRPPYEQYF; CDR3 DNA: TGTGCCACCGCGACAGGGAGGCCCCCCTACGAGCAGTACTTC
V gene: TRBV5-1; D gene: -; clone size: once; J gene: TRBJ2-2; CDR3 protein: CASSLRVGNGELFF; CDR3 DNA: TGCGCCAGCAGCTTGCGGGTTGGTAACGGGGAGCTGTTTTTT
V gene: TRBV4-2; D gene: TRBD2; clone size: -; J gene: TRBJ2-1; CDR3 protein: CASSQDWPGGNNEQFF; CDR3 DNA: TGTGCCAGCAGCCAAGATTGGCCCGGGGGGAACAATGAGCAGTTCTTC
V gene: TRBV18; D gene: TRBD2; clone size: -; J gene: TRBJ2-5; CDR3 protein: CASSQIAGGRRETQYF; CDR3 DNA: TGTGCCAGCTCACAGATAGCGGGAGGACGGAGAGAGACCCAGTACTTC
V gene: TRBV4-2; D gene: -; clone size: -; J gene: TRBJ2-3; CDR3 protein: CASSQDLSAGSTDTQYF; CDR3 DNA: TGTGCCAGCAGCCAAGATCTTTCGGCAGGGAGCACAGATACGCAGTATTTT
V gene: TRBV28; D gene: -; clone size: -; J gene: TRBJ1-2; CDR3 protein: CASSLWRGQSYYGYTF; CDR3 DNA: TGTGCCAGCAGTTTATGGCGGGGGCAGTCTTACTATGGCTACACCTTC
V gene: TRBV6-2/TRBV6-3; D gene: TRBD1; clone size: -; J gene: TRBJ1-6; CDR3 protein: CASSRTGENSPLHF; CDR3 DNA: TGTGCCAGCAGCCGGACAGGGGAGAATTCACCCCTCCACTTT
V gene: TRBV5-1; D gene: -; clone size: -; J gene: TRBJ2-5; CDR3 protein: CASRFAGKETQYF; CDR3 DNA: TGCGCCAGCAGGTTCGCGGGTAAGGAGACCCAGTACTTC
V gene: TRBV7-9; D gene: -; clone size: -; J gene: TRBJ2-7; CDR3 protein: CASSSPGYTDEQYF; CDR3 DNA: TGTGCCAGCAGCTCGCCTGGGTATACAGACGAGCAGTACTTC
V gene: TRBV9; D gene: -; clone size: -; J gene: TRBJ2-3; CDR3 protein: CASSVGGDPPGADTQYF; CDR3 DNA: TGTGCCAGCAGCGTAGGGGGGGACCCGCCCGGGGCAGATACGCAGTATTTT
V gene: TRBV2; D gene: TRBD1; clone size: -; J gene: TRBJ1-2; CDR3 protein: CASSDPKGTGPLNYGYTF; CDR3 DNA: TGTGCCAGCAGTGACCCCAAAGGGACAGGGCCTCTTAACTATGGCTACACCTTC
V gene: TRBV6-5; D gene: -; clone size: -; J gene: TRBJ1-4; CDR3 protein: CASSYQYRNEKLFF; CDR3 DNA: TGTGCCAGCAGTTATCAGTACCGTAATGAAAAACTGTTTTTT
V gene: TRBV13; D gene: TRBD1; clone size: -; J gene: TRBJ1-4; CDR3 protein: CASSYAGGSDEKLFF; CDR3 DNA: TGTGCCAGCAGCTACGCAGGGGGTAGCGATGAAAAACTGTTTTTT
V gene: TRBV5-1; D gene: -; clone size: once; J gene: TRBJ2-1; CDR3 protein: CASSFSSSANYNEQFF; CDR3 DNA: TGCGCCAGCAGCTTCTCCTCTAGCGCCAACTACAATGAGCAGTTCTTC
V gene: TRBV27; D gene: TRBD1; clone size: -; J gene: TRBJ2-5; CDR3 protein: CASSRGDREETQYF; CDR3 DNA: TGTGCCAGCTCGAGGGGGGACAGGGAAGAGACCCAGTACTTC
V gene: TRBV11-2; D gene: TRBD2; clone size: -; J gene: TRBJ2-7; CDR3 protein: CASNSPLAGTYEQYF; CDR3 DNA: TGTGCCAGCAACAGCCCACTAGCGGGAACCTACGAGCAGTACTTC
V gene: TRBV27; D gene: TRBD2; clone size: -; J gene: TRBJ2-5; CDR3 protein: CASSPTAGLAGDWLETQYF; CDR3 DNA: TGTGCCAGCAGTCCCACCGCGGGACTAGCGGGAGATTGGTTAGAGACCCAGTACTTC
V gene: TRBV7-3; D gene: TRBD2; clone size: -; J gene: TRBJ2-3; CDR3 protein: CASSPRTSGDDTQYF; CDR3 DNA: TGTGCCAGCAGCCCCCGGACTAGCGGGGATGATACGCAGTATTTT
V gene: TRBV2; D gene: TRBD2; clone size: -; J gene: TRBJ2-3; CDR3 protein: CASSAPSSGISADTQYF; CDR3 DNA: TGTGCCAGCAGTGCGCCGTCTAGCGGGATTTCTGCAGATACGCAGTATTTT
V gene: TRBV7-8; D gene: -; clone size: -; J gene: TRBJ2-1; CDR3 protein: CASSQGQYNEQFF; CDR3 DNA: TGTGCCAGCAGCCAAGGACAGTACAATGAGCAGTTCTTC
V gene: TRBV7-9; D gene: -; clone size: -; J gene: TRBJ1-1; CDR3 protein: CASSLDRRTTLEAFF; CDR3 DNA: TGTGCCAGCAGCTTAGATCGACGGACAACACTTGAAGCTTTCTTT
V gene: TRBV7-2; D gene: -; clone size: many; J gene: TRBJ2-7; CDR3 protein: CASSLDRGGSYEQYF; CDR3 DNA: TGTGCCAGCAGCTTAGATAGGGGGGGGTCCTACGAGCAGTACTTC
V gene: TRBV3-1/TRBV3-2; D gene: -; clone size: -; J gene: TRBJ1-4; CDR3 protein: CASSPGRGREKLFF; CDR3 DNA: TGTGCCAGCAGCCCCGGGAGAGGCCGGGAAAAACTGTTTTTT
V gene: TRBV6-5; D gene: TRBD1; clone size: -; J gene: TRBJ1-2; CDR3 protein: CASSYSTGSGGFGYTF; CDR3 DNA: TGTGCCAGCAGTTACTCGACCGGGTCAGGGGGCTTTGGCTACACCTTC
V gene: TRBV7-6; D gene: TRBD2; clone size: -; J gene: TRBJ2-3; CDR3 protein: CASSFSGGADTQYF; CDR3 DNA: TGTGCCAGCAGCTTTAGCGGGGGGGCAGATACGCAGTATTTT
V gene: TRBV3-1/TRBV3-2; D gene: TRBD2; clone size: -; J gene: TRBJ2-5; CDR3 protein: CASSQAGGAPFQYF; CDR3 DNA: TGTGCCAGCAGCCAAGCCGGGGGGGCCCCTTTCCAGTACTTC
V gene: TRBV10-1; D gene: -; clone size: -; J gene: TRBJ2-3; CDR3 protein: CASSVDSLSTDTQYF; CDR3 DNA: TGCGCCAGCAGTGTTGACTCCCTCAGCACAGATACGCAGTATTTT
V gene: TRBV18; D gene: TRBD1; clone size: -; J gene: TRBJ1-6; CDR3 protein: CASSPRTGSNSPLHF; CDR3 DNA: TGTGCCAGCTCACCAAGGACAGGCAGTAATTCACCCCTCCACTTT
V gene: TRBV12-3/TRBV12-4; D gene: -; clone size: -; J gene: TRBJ2-6; CDR3 protein: CASRLSGANVLTF; CDR3 DNA: TGTGCCAGCAGACTCTCTGGGGCCAACGTCCTGACTTTC
V gene: TRBV6-5; D gene: -; clone size: -; J gene: TRBJ2-7; CDR3 protein: CASRTGIGFYEQYF; CDR3 DNA: TGTGCCAGCAGGACGGGGATAGGTTTCTACGAGCAGTACTTC
V gene: TRBV19; D gene: -; clone size: -; J gene: TRBJ1-5; CDR3 protein: CASGVGEASNQPQHF; CDR3 DNA: TGTGCCAGTGGTGTTGGGGAGGCGAGCAATCAGCCCCAGCATTTT
V gene: TRBV2; D gene: -; clone size: -; J gene: TRBJ2-2; CDR3 protein: CASSEEMGGAPRPPNTGELFF; CDR3 DNA: TGTGCCAGCAGTGAAGAGATGGGGGGGGCCCCCCGCCCGCCGAACACCGGGGAGCTGTTTTTT
V gene: TRBV7-2; D gene: TRBD1; clone size: -; J gene: TRBJ1-2; CDR3 protein: CASSLLGDSRNYGYTF; CDR3 DNA: TGTGCCAGCAGCTTATTGGGGGACAGTAGGAACTATGGCTACACCTTC
V gene: TRBV2; D gene: TRBD1; clone size: -; J gene: TRBJ1-6; CDR3 protein: CASKKGQGDFISPLHF; CDR3 DNA: TGTGCCAGCAAGAAAGGACAGGGTGACTTTATTTCACCCCTCCACTTT
V gene: TRBV2; D gene: TRBD2; clone size: -; J gene: TRBJ2-7; CDR3 protein: CARRGSGLAGEQYF; CDR3 DNA: TGTGCCAGAAGGGGTTCGGGACTAGCGGGCGAGCAGTACTTC
V gene: TRBV4-1; D gene: -; clone size: -; J gene: TRBJ2-1; CDR3 protein: CASSQAGGGRAVFF; CDR3 DNA: TGCGCCAGCAGCCAAGCCGGCGGGGGCCGGGCAGTGTTCTTC
V gene: TRBV6-5; D gene: TRBD2; clone size: -; J gene: TRBJ2-7; CDR3 protein: CASTSGSSYEQYF; CDR3 DNA: TGTGCCAGCACTAGCGGGAGCTCCTACGAGCAGTACTTC